This T cell receptor (beta chain) was observed in a study of CD8 T cells in ankylosing spondylitis. Findings of the study overall: Several of the motif variants were reported before in synovial fluid and blood from reactive arthritis. Apparently characteristic of ankylosing spondylitis blood was a TCR beta motif (about eight highly homologous variants). The disease-linked clones had a CD8+ phenotype and low blood frequencies.

Quantitative molecular-barcoded 5'-RACE generated the TCR beta libraries. Each CDR3 protein gets one entry after TCRdb re-called the 5' RACE reads with MiXCR. The table includes around 150,000 distinct CDR3 sequences, about a third detected once. Germline-derived CDR1 and CDR2 are MDHEN and SYDVKM. The CDR3 has 15 residues. V gave up 5 bases and J gave up 0 bases, with 12 bases separating them. Points on this clonotype: Its antigen is unidentified.

The TCR sequence derives from a male donor with ankylosing spondylitis. The V gene is TRBV28, the J gene TRBJ2-3; D is possibly TRBD2 (5 bases). Sequenced input: synovial fluid, either unsorted or a sorted T cell fraction (not recorded which). The CDR3 sequence is CASSISDWSTDTQYF. The CDR3 DNA reads TGTGCCAGCAGTATTTCGGACTGGAGCACAGATACGCAGTATTTT.